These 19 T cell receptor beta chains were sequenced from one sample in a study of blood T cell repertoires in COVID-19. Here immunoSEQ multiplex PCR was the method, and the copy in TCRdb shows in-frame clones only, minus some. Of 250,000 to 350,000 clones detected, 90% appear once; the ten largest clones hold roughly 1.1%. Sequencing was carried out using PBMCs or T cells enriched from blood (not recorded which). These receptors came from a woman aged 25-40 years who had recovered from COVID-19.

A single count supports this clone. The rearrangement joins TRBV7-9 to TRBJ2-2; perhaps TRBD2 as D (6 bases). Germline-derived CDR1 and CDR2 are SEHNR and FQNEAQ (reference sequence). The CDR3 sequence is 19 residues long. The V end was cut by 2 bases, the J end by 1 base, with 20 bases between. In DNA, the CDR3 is TGTGCCAGCAGCTTAAAAGGTGGGCCCGGGAGTCGGAACACCGGGGAGCTGTTTTTT. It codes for CASSLKGGPGSRNTGELFF.

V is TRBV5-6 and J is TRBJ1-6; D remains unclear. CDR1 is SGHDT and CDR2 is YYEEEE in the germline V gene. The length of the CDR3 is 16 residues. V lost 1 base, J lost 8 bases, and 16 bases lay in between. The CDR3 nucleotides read TGTGCCAGCAGCTTGAACCTTGACGGCGGATATTCACCCCTCCACTTT. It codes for CASSLNLDGGYSPLHF.

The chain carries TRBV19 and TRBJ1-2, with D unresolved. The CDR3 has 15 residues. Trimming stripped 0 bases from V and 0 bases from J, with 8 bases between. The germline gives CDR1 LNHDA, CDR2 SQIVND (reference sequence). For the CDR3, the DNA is TGTGCCAGTAGTATAGAAGAGGCTCCTAACTATGGCTACACCTTC. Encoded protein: CASSIEEAPNYGYTF.

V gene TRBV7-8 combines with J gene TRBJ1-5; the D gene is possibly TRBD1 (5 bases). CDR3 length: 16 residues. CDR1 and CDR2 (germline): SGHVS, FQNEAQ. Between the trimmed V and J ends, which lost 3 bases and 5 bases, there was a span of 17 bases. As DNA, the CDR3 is TGTGCCAGCAGCTTGTTCGGGGACGGGGGTCATCAGCCCCAGCATTTT. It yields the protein CASSLFGDGGHQPQHF.

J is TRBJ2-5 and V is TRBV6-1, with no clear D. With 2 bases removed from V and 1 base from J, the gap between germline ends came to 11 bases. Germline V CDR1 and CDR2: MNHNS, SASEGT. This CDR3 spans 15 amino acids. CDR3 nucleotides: TGTGCCAGCAGTGAAAGCGCCAGCCGCCAAGAGACCCAGTACTTC. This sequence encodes CASSESASRQETQYF.

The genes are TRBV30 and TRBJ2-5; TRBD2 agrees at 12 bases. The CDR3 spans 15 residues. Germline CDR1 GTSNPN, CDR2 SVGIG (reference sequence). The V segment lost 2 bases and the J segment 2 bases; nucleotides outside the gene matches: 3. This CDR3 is CAWSLAGGGQETQYF. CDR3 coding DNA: TGTGCCTGGAGTCTAGCGGGAGGGGGTCAAGAGACCCAGTACTTC.

The CDR3 DNA follows: TGTGCCAGCAGCCCCAGGGGGACAGGGTATGGCGAGCAGTACTTC. Protein product: CASSPRGTGYGEQYF. This chain uses TRBV7-2 with TRBJ2-7; the match to TRBD1 covers 9 bases. Germline CDR1 and CDR2: SGHTA and FQGNSA. V trimming: 5 bases; J trimming: 6 bases; junction bases outside the gene matches: 11. CDR3 size: 15 residues.

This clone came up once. The CDR3 DNA is TGTGCCAGCAGTTTATCTCAGGGACTAGACACTGAAGCTTTCTTT. Its protein product is CASSLSQGLDTEAFF. J is TRBJ1-1 and V is TRBV28, with TRBD1 as a possible D gene (5 bases). With 1 base removed from V and 3 bases from J, the gap between germline ends came to 12 bases. The CDR3 totals 15 residues. CDR1 is MDHEN, CDR2 SYDVKM, per germline.

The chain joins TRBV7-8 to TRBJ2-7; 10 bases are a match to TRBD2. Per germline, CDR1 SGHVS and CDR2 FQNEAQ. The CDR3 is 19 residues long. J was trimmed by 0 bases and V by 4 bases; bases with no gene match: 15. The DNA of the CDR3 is TGTGCCAGCAGCTCTGGGACAGTGAGAGGACTAGCGGCCTCCTACGAGCAGTACTTC. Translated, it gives CASSSGTVRGLAASYEQYF. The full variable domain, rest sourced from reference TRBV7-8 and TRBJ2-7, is GAGVSQSPRYKVAKRGQDVALRCDPISGHVSLFWYQQALGQGPEFLTYFQNEAQLDKSGLPSDRFFAERPEGSVSTLKIQRTQQEDSAVYLCASSSGTVRGLAASYEQYFGPGTRLTVT.

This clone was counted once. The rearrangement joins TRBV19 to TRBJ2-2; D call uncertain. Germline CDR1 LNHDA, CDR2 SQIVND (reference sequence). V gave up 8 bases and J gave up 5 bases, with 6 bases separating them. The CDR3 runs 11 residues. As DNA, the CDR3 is TGTGCCAGTCGTTTTACCGGGGAGCTGTTTTTT. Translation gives CASRFTGELFF.

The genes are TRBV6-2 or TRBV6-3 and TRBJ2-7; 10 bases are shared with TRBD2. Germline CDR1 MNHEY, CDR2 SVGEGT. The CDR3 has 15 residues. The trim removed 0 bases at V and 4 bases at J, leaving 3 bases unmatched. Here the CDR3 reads CASSYSSSGGYEQYF. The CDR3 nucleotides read TGTGCCAGCAGTTACTCGTCTAGCGGGGGATACGAGCAGTACTTC.

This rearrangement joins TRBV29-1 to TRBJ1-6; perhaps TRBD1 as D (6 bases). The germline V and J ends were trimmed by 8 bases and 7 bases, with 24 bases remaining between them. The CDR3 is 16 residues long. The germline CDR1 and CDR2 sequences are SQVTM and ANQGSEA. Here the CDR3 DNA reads TGCAGCTTAGTACCCGGGGGGGGGCCGCGGAATTCACCCCTCCACTTT. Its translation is CSLVPGGGPRNSPLHF.

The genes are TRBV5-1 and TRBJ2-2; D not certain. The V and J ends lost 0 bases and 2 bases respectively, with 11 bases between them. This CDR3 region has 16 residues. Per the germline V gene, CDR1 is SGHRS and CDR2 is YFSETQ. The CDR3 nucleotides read TGCGCCAGCAGCTTGGCCGGTCTTTTCAACACCGGGGAGCTGTTTTTT. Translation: CASSLAGLFNTGELFF.

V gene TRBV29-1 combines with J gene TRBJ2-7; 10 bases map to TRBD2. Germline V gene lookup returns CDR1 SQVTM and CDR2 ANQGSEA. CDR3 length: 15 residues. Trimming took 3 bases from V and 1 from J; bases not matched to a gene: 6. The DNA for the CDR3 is TGCAGCGTTGAGGCTAGCGGGAGAGGGTCCTACGAGCAGTACTTC. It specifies CSVEASGRGSYEQYF.

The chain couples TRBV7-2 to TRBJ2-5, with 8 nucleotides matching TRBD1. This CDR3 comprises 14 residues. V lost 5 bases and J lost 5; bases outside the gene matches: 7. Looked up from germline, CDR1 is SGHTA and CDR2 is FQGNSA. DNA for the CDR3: TGTGCCAGCAGCAAGAGGACAGGGAGGGAGACCCAGTACTTC. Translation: CASSKRTGRETQYF.

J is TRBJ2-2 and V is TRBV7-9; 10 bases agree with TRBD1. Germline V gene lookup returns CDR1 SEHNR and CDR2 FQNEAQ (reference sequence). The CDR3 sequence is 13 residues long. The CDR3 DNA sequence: TGTGCAGCGACAGGGGGCCCCACCGGGGAGCTGTTTTTT. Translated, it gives CAATGGPTGELFF.

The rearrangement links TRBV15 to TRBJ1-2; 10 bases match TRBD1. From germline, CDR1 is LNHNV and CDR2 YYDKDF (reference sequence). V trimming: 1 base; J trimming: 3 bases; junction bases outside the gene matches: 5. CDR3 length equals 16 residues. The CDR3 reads CATSRGPGTGDYGYTF. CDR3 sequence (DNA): TGTGCCACCAGCAGAGGTCCCGGGACAGGGGACTATGGCTACACCTTC.

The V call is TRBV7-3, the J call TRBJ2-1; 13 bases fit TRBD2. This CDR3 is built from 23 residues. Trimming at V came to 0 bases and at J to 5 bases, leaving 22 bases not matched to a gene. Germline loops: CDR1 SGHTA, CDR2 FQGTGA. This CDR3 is CASSLTGGPSGTSGTGWDNEQFF. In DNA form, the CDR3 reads TGTGCCAGCAGCTTAACGGGGGGACCGTCAGGGACTAGCGGGACCGGGTGGGACAATGAGCAGTTCTTC.

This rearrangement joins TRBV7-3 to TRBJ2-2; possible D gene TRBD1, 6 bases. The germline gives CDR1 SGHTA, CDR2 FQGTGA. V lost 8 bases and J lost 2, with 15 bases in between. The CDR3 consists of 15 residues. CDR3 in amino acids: CASGRQGLNTGELFF. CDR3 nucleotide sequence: TGTGCCAGCGGCCGGCAGGGGCTAAACACCGGGGAGCTGTTTTTT. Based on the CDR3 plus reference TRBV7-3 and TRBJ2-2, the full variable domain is GAGVSQTPSNKVTEKGKYVELRCDPISGHTALYWYRQSLGQGPEFLIYFQGTGAADDSGLPNDRFFAVRPEGSVSTLKIQRTERGDSAVYLCASGRQGLNTGELFFGEGSRLTVL.